Following are 24 T cell receptor beta chains from one sample sequenced in a study of shared clonotypes between healthy human individuals. Repertoires were generated with immunoSEQ multiplex PCR, while TCRdb's copy carries only in-frame clones and drops some. The table has hundreds of thousands of clones, around two thirds seen once. The material sequenced was memory CD4+ T cells sorted from blood. Subset given: CD45RA-negative fraction. These receptors originate from a woman in her 30s in good health.

The V call is TRBV5-1, the J call TRBJ2-2; tentative D call: TRBD2 (6 bases). The CDR3 covers 17 residues. Trimming cost V 0 bases and J 0 bases, with 12 bases left between them. Germline V lookup: CDR1 SGHRS, CDR2 YFSETQ. CDR3 coding DNA: TGCGCCAGCAGCTTGGCCGTTGGAGGGACGAACACCGGGGAGCTGTTTTTT. This encodes CASSLAVGGTNTGELFF.

The chain links TRBV30 to TRBJ1-3; 8 bases line up with TRBD1. Germline V gives CDR1 GTSNPN, CDR2 SVGIG (reference sequence). V trimming: 3 bases; J trimming: 9 bases; junction bases outside the gene matches: 10. The CDR3 sequence is 14 residues long. The DNA for the CDR3 is TGTGCCTGGAGAGGGACAGGCGGGGGGAGCACCATATATTTT. Its protein product is CAWRGTGGGSTIYF.

The chain joins TRBV28 to TRBJ2-5; the match to TRBD1 covers 10 bases. The germline V gene has CDR1 MDHEN and CDR2 SYDVKM. The CDR3 extends over 15 amino acids. The trim removed 5 bases at V and 11 bases at J, leaving 14 bases unmatched. The CDR3 is CASSTYPDRGREQYF. CDR3 DNA sequence: TGTGCCAGCAGTACATACCCCGACAGGGGGCGAGAGCAGTACTTC.

This clone was picked up many times. This sequence joins TRBV19 and TRBJ2-7; D gene ambiguous. V lost 11 bases, J lost 3 bases, and 11 bases lay in between. Germline assignment: CDR1 LNHDA and CDR2 SQIVND (reference sequence). The CDR3 has 11 residues. In DNA, the CDR3 is TGTGCCGTGTCGGACGGCTACGAGCAGTACTTC. It yields the protein CAVSDGYEQYF.

This clone came up a few times. J is TRBJ2-3 and V is TRBV5-1, with D unclear. Per the germline V gene, CDR1 is SGHRS and CDR2 is YFSETQ. This CDR3 contains 16 residues. V lost 0 bases and J lost 4, with 15 bases in between. CDR3: CASSLVGNLGADTQYF. CDR3 in DNA: TGCGCCAGCAGCTTGGTCGGCAACTTGGGCGCAGATACGCAGTATTTT.

The chain combines TRBV30 with TRBJ2-5; D call uncertain. The CDR3 consists of 12 residues. The germline CDR1 and CDR2 sequences are GTSNPN and SVGIG (reference sequence). V was shortened by 3 bases and J by 1 base, with 6 bases between the two germline ends. DNA of the CDR3: TGTGCCTGGAGCTCGACCCAAGAGACCCAGTACTTC. This encodes CAWSSTQETQYF.

In its sample, this clone was seen a few times. The chain couples TRBV19 to TRBJ1-5; D remains unclear. Germline V CDR1 and CDR2: LNHDA, SQIVND (reference sequence). V shed 6 bases and J shed 4 bases, with 16 bases lying between them. This CDR3 is built from 15 residues. CDR3 DNA sequence: TGTGCCAGTAGCGAAATAACCCTGAGTAATCAGCCCCAGCATTTT. It is translated as CASSEITLSNQPQHF.

The chain employs TRBV19 and TRBJ2-2; 9 nucleotides match TRBD2. The CDR3 loop spans 15 amino acids. The V gene's germline CDR1 is LNHDA and CDR2 SQIVND (reference sequence). The trim removed 4 bases at V and 6 bases at J, leaving 6 bases unmatched. CDR3 bases: TGTGCCAGTAGTAGGGCGGGAGGGCCTCCCGGGGAGCTGTTTTTT. It is translated as CASSRAGGPPGELFF.

The J gene is TRBJ2-3, the V gene TRBV6-6, with D possibly called TRBD1 or TRBD2 (5 bases each). The V gene's germline CDR1 is MNHNY and CDR2 SVGAGI (reference sequence). V gave up 6 bases and J gave up 4 bases, with 8 bases separating them. The CDR3 runs to 12 residues. The DNA of the CDR3 is TGTGCCAGCAGCGAGGGGCCAGATACGCAGTATTTT. Translating gives CASSEGPDTQYF.

The chain recombines TRBV5-1 with TRBJ2-3; TRBD2 matches 10 bases. The ends lost 4 bases at V and 0 bases at J; junction bases unmatched: 2. Germline V gene lookup returns CDR1 SGHRS and CDR2 YFSETQ. This CDR3 has 15 residues. The CDR3 loop reads CASSQTSGSTDTQYF. In nucleotides, the CDR3 is TGCGCCAGCAGCCAGACTAGCGGGAGCACAGATACGCAGTATTTT.

This chain links TRBV5-1 with TRBJ2-3, with 13 bases matching TRBD2. The J segment lost 9 bases and the V segment lost 2 bases, leaving 6 bases of the junction unmatched. Germline CDR1 and CDR2: SGHRS and YFSETQ. CDR3 length equals 15 residues. The CDR3 protein is CASSFTSGRAITQYF. The CDR3, as DNA: TGCGCCAGCAGCTTCACTAGCGGGAGGGCCATCACGCAGTATTTT.

This clone was seen more than once but under ten times. The sample holds other DNA sequences that translate to the same CDR3. This chain uses TRBV6-5 with TRBJ2-1; TRBD2 aligns across 7 bases. The V gene's germline CDR1 is MNHEY and CDR2 SVGAGI. CDR3 size: 14 residues. V lost 2 bases to trimming and J lost 3 bases; unmatched junction nucleotides: 1. The CDR3 is CASSYRGSYNEQFF. The CDR3 bases are TGTGCCAGCAGTTACCGCGGGAGCTACAATGAGCAGTTCTTC.

The chain has TRBV10-2 and TRBJ1-1, with 10 bases identical to TRBD1. Germline V gives CDR1 WSHSY, CDR2 SAAADI. Germline trimming cut 10 bases from V and 4 bases from J; bases unmatched to any gene: 6. The CDR3 spans 13 residues. The CDR3 reads CATSGQGGTEAFF. CDR3 sequence (DNA): TGCGCCACCAGCGGACAGGGGGGCACTGAAGCTTTCTTT.

This clone was seen once. The rearrangement links TRBV6-1 to TRBJ1-1; 8 bases agree with TRBD1. There are 13 residues in the CDR3. The V segment lost 7 bases and the J segment 6 bases; nucleotides outside the gene matches: 7. In germline, CDR1 is MNHNS, CDR2 SASEGT. The CDR3 DNA reads as TGTGCCAGCACTGAGGACAGGGCCGCTGAAGCTTTCTTT. This encodes CASTEDRAAEAFF.

This clone has a single count. The gene calls are TRBV7-8 and TRBJ2-3; D unresolved. The germline CDR1 and CDR2 sequences are SGHVS and FQNEAQ. Trimming took off 5 bases at V and 5 bases at J, with 14 bases between the two ends. The CDR3 covers 14 residues. The CDR3 nucleotides are TGTGCCAGCAGCCCAGTACAGAGAAGAGATACGCAGTATTTT. This translates into CASSPVQRRDTQYF.

The chain links TRBV6-5 to TRBJ2-1; TRBD2 aligns across 8 bases. V dropped 3 bases and J dropped 15; count of bases not matched to a gene: 4. CDR1 and CDR2 (germline): MNHEY, SVGAGI. This CDR3 is built from 11 residues. CDR3 sequence: CASSYSGGTFF. The CDR3 region has the DNA TGTGCCAGCAGTTATTCGGGGGGGACGTTCTTC.

The chain couples TRBV19 to TRBJ2-7; the match to TRBD1 covers 8 bases. Germline CDR1 reads LNHDA; CDR2 reads SQIVND (reference sequence). With V trimmed by 9 bases and J by 6 bases, 13 bases remained unmatched. This CDR3 is 14 amino acids long. The CDR3: CASNTGAGGSEQYF. CDR3 bases: TGTGCCAGCAATACCGGGGCAGGGGGCAGCGAGCAGTACTTC.

As to this clone: Other DNA sequences from this sample encode an identical CDR3 as well. This sequence joins TRBV5-1 and TRBJ2-1; D perhaps matches TRBD1 (6 bases). The germline gives CDR1 SGHRS, CDR2 YFSETQ. This CDR3 contains 15 residues. Trimming pared 3 bases from V and 4 bases from J, leaving 14 bases between. For the CDR3, the DNA is TGCGCCAGCAGCTCGGACAGTCCCGGGTACAATGAGCAGTTCTTC. It encodes CASSSDSPGYNEQFF.

In its sample, this clone was seen once. The rearrangement links TRBV7-2 to TRBJ1-5, with D uncertain. CDR3 length: 15 residues. Trimming pared 2 bases from V and 0 bases from J, leaving 8 bases between. The germline V gene has CDR1 SGHTA and CDR2 FQGNSA. CDR3 protein: CASSLSVNSNQPQHF. The CDR3 coding sequence is TGTGCCAGCAGCTTATCTGTAAATAGCAATCAGCCCCAGCATTTT.

The chain employs TRBV7-3 and TRBJ1-1; no reliable D call. The CDR3 loop spans 14 amino acids. The germline V gene has CDR1 SGHTA and CDR2 FQGTGA. V gave up 6 bases and J gave up 3 bases, with 14 bases separating them. CDR3 DNA: TGTGCCAGCAGTCCGGGCGTCCTGGACACTGAAGCTTTCTTT. The encoded protein is CASSPGVLDTEAFF.

The V gene is TRBV28, the J gene TRBJ2-1, with D unresolved. V lost 8 bases, J lost 5 bases, and 10 bases lay in between. The CDR3 contains 12 residues. Germline values: CDR1 MDHEN, CDR2 SYDVKM. Here the CDR3 DNA reads TGTGCCAGCCAGTTATTGGACAATGAGCAGTTCTTC. This encodes CASQLLDNEQFF.

Of note for this clone: The junction departs from the called germline gene at one end, perhaps through a read error. Other DNA sequences from this sample encode an identical CDR3 as well. This sequence joins TRBV10-3 and TRBJ2-3; 9 bases match TRBD1. Germline lookup yields CDR1 ENHRY and CDR2 SYGVKD. This CDR3 region has 15 residues. The CDR3 here is CAISEAGQGRDTQYF. Here the CDR3 DNA reads TGTGCCATCAGTGAGGCGGGACAGGGCCGAGATACGCAGTATTTC.

Turning to this clone: The same CDR3 also results from other DNA sequences found in this sample. This chain joins TRBV18 and TRBJ1-3; D is possibly TRBD1 (6 bases). V was cut by 2 bases and J by 1 base, with 9 bases left in between. The CDR3 covers 15 residues. Germline V gene data show CDR1 as KGHSH and CDR2 as LQKENI. The chain's CDR3 is CASSPRTDSGNTIYF. In DNA, the CDR3 is TGTGCCAGCTCACCAAGGACAGATTCTGGAAACACCATATATTTT.

The chain is built from TRBV5-5 and TRBJ2-1; no definite D call. Looked up from germline, CDR1 is SGHKS and CDR2 is YYEKEE (reference sequence). V was trimmed by 2 bases and J by 2 bases, leaving 11 bases between them. CDR3 length equals 15 residues. CDR3 region: CASSLAPVAYNEQFF. The DNA for the CDR3 is TGTGCCAGCAGCTTAGCTCCCGTCGCCTACAATGAGCAGTTCTTC.